One and the same sample provided the 5 T cell receptor beta chains below, sequenced in a study of early T cells in non-severe SARS-CoV-2 infection. TCRdb recomputed calls from the 5' RACE reads with MiXCR, one row per CDR3 protein. The sample shows tens of thousands of distinct CDR3 sequences, around 13% of them seen only once. The sample consisted of whole blood. The receptors derive from an adult who was a healthcare worker with PCR-confirmed SARS-CoV-2 infection or an uninfected control (not recorded which).

This clonotype occurred a few times. This chain uses TRBV12-3 or TRBV12-4 with TRBJ1-1; the D gene is possibly TRBD1 (5 bases). The CDR3 length is 14 residues. The V gene lost 3 bases and the J gene lost 1 base, with 9 bases spanning the gap. The CDR3 DNA reads TGTGCCAGCAGTTTCCCAGGGACGAACACTGAAGCTTTCTTT. Protein product: CASSFPGTNTEAFF.

The gene calls are TRBV6-5 and TRBJ2-7; no clear D. CDR1 MNHEY and CDR2 SVGAGI come from the germline V gene. This CDR3 spans 13 amino acids. The V end was cut by 1 base, the J end by 3 bases, with 7 bases between. The CDR3, as DNA: TGTGCCAGCAGTTACTTAGGCGGCTACGAGCAGTACTTC. This gives the protein CASSYLGGYEQYF.

This clonotype was counted many times. The chain recombines TRBV20-1 with TRBJ2-1, with D tentatively TRBD2 (5 bases). This CDR3 has 14 residues. V lost 0 bases, J lost 5 bases, and 11 bases lay in between. The germline V gene encodes CDR1 DFQATT and CDR2 SNEGSKA (reference sequence). In DNA form, the CDR3 reads TGCAGTGCTAGAGATCCCGGGGTACACAATGAGCAGTTCTTC. It specifies CSARDPGVHNEQFF.

As regards this clonotype: This clone may be a read error of a much larger clone one base away. The chain carries TRBV11-2 and TRBJ2-1; 9 nucleotides agree with TRBD1. The V and J ends lost 5 bases and 10 bases, in that order; junction bases with no gene match: 9. The CDR3 loop spans 14 amino acids. From germline, CDR1 is SGHAT and CDR2 FQNNGV. CDR3 in amino acids: CASSAPGQGSEQFF. CDR3 nucleotides: TGTGCCAGCAGCGCCCCGGGACAGGGTTCGGAGCAGTTCTTC. The complete variable domain, with remaining parts taken from reference TRBV11-2 and TRBJ2-1, reads EAGVAQSPRYKIIEKRQSVAFWCNPISGHATLYWYQQILGQGPKLLIQFQNNGVVDDSQLPKDRFSAERLKGVDSTLKIQPAKLEDSAVYLCASSAPGQGSEQFFGPGTRLTVL.

In this sample, this clonotype turned up many times. V gene TRBV13 combines with J gene TRBJ1-1; tentatively, D is TRBD1 (6 bases). V gave up 0 bases and J gave up 2 bases, with 10 bases separating them. The CDR3 is made up of 15 amino acids. The germline gives CDR1 PRHDT, CDR2 FYEKMQ (reference sequence). CDR3 DNA: TGTGCCAGCAGCTTAGGTCGACAGGCTAACACTGAAGCTTTCTTT. Encoded protein: CASSLGRQANTEAFF.